A selection of T cell receptor beta chains follows, all from one sample in a study of vaccination and CD4 T cells after COVID-19. TCRdb ran MiXCR on the PCR reads and lists one entry per CDR3 protein. The sample records some 15,000 distinct CDR3 sequences, 40% to 55% being singletons. These receptors are not linked to any known antigen. The specimen was CD4+ T cells from blood, cultured in vitro. Receptors originate from a human donor who had recovered from COVID-19. The CDR3 runs from the conserved cysteine through the conserved F or W. The order of the fields is V gene, J gene, CDR3 protein.

TRBV20-1	TRBJ2-2	CSASPNTGELFF
TRBV30	TRBJ1-2	CASLRRGPGYTF
TRBV11-3	.	CASSHRDRGWYEQYF
TRBV20-1	TRBJ1-3	CSARRAPDHTIYF
TRBV6-1	TRBJ2-7	CASSLGRESYEQYF
TRBV24-1	TRBJ2-1	CATSGSGRDYNEQFF
TRBV7-3	TRBJ2-2	CASSTRGTGELFF
TRBV10-3	TRBJ1-6	CAISEGKGGPPLHF
TRBV7-9	TRBJ2-7	CASSLDNGQVLYEQYF
TRBV12-3/TRBV12-4	TRBJ1-5	CASSPARREDQPQHF
TRBV6-2/TRBV6-3	TRBJ2-7	CASSYVPAGGYEQYF
TRBV27	TRBJ1-1	CASSLFGETEAFF
TRBV11-3	TRBJ1-2	CASSLSGAGYTF
TRBV20-1	TRBJ1-1	CSAYSSTGTEAFF
TRBV20-1	TRBJ2-1	CSARVASGSSYNEQFF
TRBV6-1	TRBJ2-2	CASSRGGQVSAGELFF
TRBV6-1	TRBJ2-7	CASSRLGTAPYEQYF
TRBV7-9	TRBJ1-3	CASSKAGNTIYF
TRBV7-2	TRBJ2-3	CASSLVPEGTQYF
TRBV27	TRBJ1-1	CASSPFRDRGTEAFF
TRBV7-2	TRBJ2-1	CASSNRGSTQFF
TRBV20-1	TRBJ1-1	CSARLRRSNTEAFF